This is a list of T cell receptor beta chains from one sample in a study of OX40 agonist ivuxolimab in advanced cancers. Only in-frame clones appear in the TCRdb table, and some are missing; sequencing was by immunoSEQ multiplex PCR. The sample contains 75,000 to 95,000 clones, around 87% of which appear only once. The sequenced sample was CD4+ or CD8+ T cells sorted from blood, obtained in a trial of the OX40 agonist ivuxolimab. The receptors stem from an adult with an advanced solid tumor such as melanoma, head and neck, liver or kidney cancer. CDR3s include the opening cysteine and the closing phenylalanine or tryptophan. A D gene is named only where the DNA matches it firmly. Not every row has a clone size; where given, it reads once, few, many or a size class.

d_call j_call clone_size v_call cdr3_aa cdr3_nt
TRBD2 TRBJ2-5 - TRBV2 CASRAGVTETQYF TGTGCCAGCAGAGCGGGAGTTACAGAGACCCAGTACTTC
TRBD1 TRBJ2-2 - TRBV7-9 CASSATGGTGELFF TGTGCCAGCAGCGCGACAGGGGGCACCGGGGAGCTGTTTTTT
TRBD2 TRBJ2-1 - TRBV5-1 CASSQRLAGGHNEQFF TGCGCCAGCAGCCAGCGACTAGCGGGAGGACACAATGAGCAGTTCTTC
- TRBJ2-1 - TRBV11-1 CASTTDRTNNEQFF TGTGCCAGCACCACGGACCGAACCAACAATGAGCAGTTCTTC
- TRBJ1-5 - TRBV28 CASRGDLGQPQHF TGTGCCAGCAGGGGTGATTTGGGTCAGCCCCAGCATTTT
- TRBJ2-6 - TRBV21-1 CASRPSIEDGANVLTF TGTGCCAGCAGACCTAGTATAGAGGACGGGGCCAACGTCCTGACTTTC
TRBD1 TRBJ2-4 - TRBV6-1 CASSVGRDRDPAKNIQYF TGTGCCAGCAGTGTCGGTAGGGACAGGGACCCAGCCAAAAACATTCAGTACTTC
- TRBJ2-5 - TRBV7-3 CASSLARQETQYF TGTGCCAGCAGCTTGGCTCGCCAAGAGACCCAGTACTTC
TRBD1 TRBJ2-1 - TRBV7-9 CASSFDRGSYNEQFF TGTGCCAGCAGCTTTGACAGGGGGTCCTACAATGAGCAGTTCTTC
- TRBJ2-5 - TRBV28 CASSSNVETQYF TGTGCCAGCAGTTCGAACGTAGAGACCCAGTACTTC
- TRBJ2-7 - TRBV27 CASSPGRGREQYF TGTGCCAGCAGCCCGGGGAGGGGGCGCGAGCAGTACTTC
- TRBJ1-1 - TRBV5-1 CASSRGQRDTEAFF TGCGCCAGCAGCCGGGGACAAAGGGACACTGAAGCTTTCTTT
- TRBJ1-5 few TRBV19 CASSKMPGYSNQPQHF TGTGCCAGTAGTAAGATGCCAGGGTATAGCAATCAGCCCCAGCATTTT
- TRBJ1-3 - TRBV7-8 CASSQRGNTIYF TGTGCCAGCAGCCAGAGGGGAAACACCATATATTTT
- TRBJ1-2 - TRBV9 CASSPSQGQGYTF TGTGCCAGCAGCCCTTCTCAGGGGCAGGGCTACACCTTC
- TRBJ1-3 - TRBV19 CASKDRQIGNTIYF TGTGCCAGTAAGGACCGACAGATTGGAAACACCATATATTTT
TRBD1 TRBJ1-1 - TRBV19 CASSRQGRGGPRDTEAFF TGTGCCAGTAGTAGACAGGGACGAGGCGGCCCGAGGGACACTGAAGCTTTCTTT
- TRBJ1-5 - TRBV7-8 CASSSGQGLGEQPQHF TGTGCCAGCAGCTCCGGGCAGGGGCTCGGGGAACAGCCCCAGCATTTT
- TRBJ1-1 - TRBV25-1 CASSESRGGMNTEAFF TGTGCCAGCAGTGAATCCAGGGGAGGAATGAACACTGAAGCTTTCTTT
TRBD2 TRBJ2-1 - TRBV7-6 CASSPRLAKALYNEQFF TGTGCCAGCAGCCCGCGACTAGCTAAGGCCCTCTACAATGAGCAGTTCTTC
TRBD1 TRBJ1-2 - TRBV7-9 CASSPGGQATNYGYTF TGTGCCAGCAGCCCAGGGGGCCAGGCTACTAACTATGGCTACACCTTC
TRBD2 TRBJ2-3 - TRBV7-2 CASSLRLAGEDTQYF TGTGCCAGCAGCTTAAGACTAGCGGGAGAAGATACGCAGTATTTT
- TRBJ1-4 once TRBV5-1 CASSFATEEKLFF TGCGCCAGCAGCTTTGCGACGGAAGAAAAACTGTTTTTT
TRBD2 TRBJ2-5 - TRBV11-2 CASSLFLAGTQETQYF TGTGCCAGCAGCTTATTCCTAGCGGGGACACAAGAGACCCAGTACTTC
- TRBJ1-1 - TRBV6-5 CASIQNTEAFF TGTGCCAGCATTCAGAACACTGAAGCTTTCTTT
TRBD2 TRBJ2-1 - TRBV25-1 CASSGNRLAGFYNEQFF TGTGCCAGCAGTGGAAACCGACTAGCGGGTTTTTACAATGAGCAGTTCTTC
TRBD1 TRBJ1-2 - TRBV27 CASSTYRGRNYGYTF TGTGCCAGCAGTACATACAGGGGGCGTAACTATGGCTACACCTTC
- TRBJ1-1 - TRBV28 CASSLMRATEAFF TGTGCCAGCAGTTTAATGAGGGCCACTGAAGCTTTCTTT
TRBD1 TRBJ2-3 - TRBV9 CASSVANRGADTQYF TGTGCCAGCAGCGTAGCTAACAGGGGTGCAGATACGCAGTATTTT
- TRBJ1-4 - TRBV11-2 CASSLGSRGTSNEKLFF TGTGCCAGCAGCTTAGGATCGAGGGGTACATCTAATGAAAAACTGTTTTTT
- TRBJ1-1 - TRBV6-5 CASWREWKYTEAFF TGTGCCAGCTGGCGGGAGTGGAAGTACACTGAAGCTTTCTTT
- TRBJ2-7 - TRBV9 CASSVALTSPLYEQYF TGTGCCAGCAGCGTAGCTCTTACTAGCCCGCTCTACGAGCAGTACTTC
- TRBJ2-4 few TRBV4-1 CASSQDWIAKNIQYF TGCGCCAGCAGCCAAGATTGGATAGCCAAAAACATTCAGTACTTC
TRBD1 TRBJ1-2 once TRBV10-3 CAISPGAGGNYGYTF TGTGCCATCAGTCCAGGCGCAGGGGGCAACTATGGCTACACCTTC
- TRBJ1-3 few TRBV29-1 CSGTTSGNTIYF TGCAGCGGGACAACCTCTGGAAACACCATATATTTT
- TRBJ2-2 - TRBV6-5 CASSYSFAGNTGELFF TGTGCCAGCAGTTACTCGTTTGCGGGAAACACCGGGGAGCTGTTTTTT
TRBD2 TRBJ2-7 - TRBV19 CASSIGGGLAAYEQYF TGTGCCAGTAGTATAGGAGGAGGGCTAGCGGCCTACGAGCAGTACTTC
TRBD1 TRBJ1-2 - TRBV4-2 CASSQSSGTGYGYTF TGTGCCAGCAGCCAATCGTCCGGGACAGGCTATGGCTACACCTTC
- TRBJ2-7 - TRBV6-5 CASSRRLEGREQYF TGTGCCAGCAGTCGAAGACTAGAAGGCCGCGAGCAGTACTTC
TRBD1 TRBJ2-4 - TRBV15 CATSRDRGQNHLIQYF TGTGCCACCAGCAGAGACAGGGGACAGAACCATCTGATCCAGTACTTC
- TRBJ1-1 - TRBV29-1 CSVGDISNTEAFF TGCAGCGTTGGGGACATCTCGAACACTGAAGCTTTCTTT
- TRBJ2-3 - TRBV7-3 CASSLMAGSSTDTQYF TGTGCCAGCAGCTTAATGGCCGGGAGTAGCACAGATACGCAGTATTTT
- TRBJ2-7 once TRBV7-2 CASSLGLASYEQYF TGTGCCAGCAGCTTAGGGCTAGCGAGCTACGAGCAGTACTTC
- TRBJ1-1 - TRBV10-1 CASSANILGGNTEAFF TGCGCCAGCAGTGCGAATATCCTAGGTGGGAACACTGAAGCTTTCTTT
- TRBJ1-2 - TRBV9 CASSVDRANYGYTF TGTGCCAGCAGCGTAGACAGGGCTAACTATGGCTACACCTTC
- TRBJ1-2 - TRBV19 CASSEQAWGGGYTF TGTGCCAGTAGTGAACAGGCCTGGGGGGGTGGCTACACCTTC
TRBD2 TRBJ2-1 - TRBV9 CASSLGLVGNEQFF TGTGCCAGCAGCCTGGGACTAGTGGGCAATGAGCAGTTCTTC
- TRBJ1-4 - TRBV28 CASSTTGRGIGEKLFF TGTGCCAGCAGTACGACAGGTCGGGGAATTGGTGAAAAACTGTTTTTT